This T cell receptor (beta chain) was sequenced for a study of cytomegalovirus exposure and HLA in healthy donors (dated by TCRdb to 2016 to 2017). Study-wide context: In an earlier analysis of several hundred of the donors, 276 Gb of sequence data and 120 million or so unique TCR beta sequences from 150 million to 200 million T cells were reported. An early release covering about 600 HLA-typed donors comprised about 300 gigabases of sequencing data and tens of millions of unique TCR sequences. Of the approximately 400 genotyped donors, 65% to 90% fell in the genetic ancestry cluster associated with self-reported Caucasian donors. The study aimed to test whether signatures of past pathogen exposure could be identified by cataloging public T cell receptors. The study used immunosequencing to profile the T cell repertoires of under 700 subjects and linked those repertoires to cytomegalovirus serostatus. In addition to the first cohort of 666 subjects, a separate validation cohort of under 150 different subjects was used. To predict cytomegalovirus infection status, the study brought together high-throughput TCR immunosequencing, statistical association of individual TCRs with disease status, and machine learning. In a later analysis, previously published TCR beta repertoires from 666 donors were re-analyzed and high-resolution HLA genotyping was added so that TCR occurrence patterns could be studied. Rather than using new phenotypic data, the later analysis identified candidate immune exposures from TCR beta sequences and from how often those sequences occurred across donors. To decide whether each TCR beta V gene segment behaved as functional or pseudogenic, an earlier analysis of 587 of the donors relied on high-throughput TCR beta sequencing. Donor age, sex, ethnicity and CMV serostatus were compiled together with the repertoire data. A later genetic analysis used genome-wide SNP genotypes for about 65% of the 666 donors, treating that subset as a discovery cohort. Every discovery cohort repertoire had been produced on one sequencing platform. HLA typing covered class I and class II loci at four-digit resolution. The number of donors typed differed by locus, with 629-630 for A, B, C, DRB1 and DQB1, about 500 for DQA1, approximately 580 for DPA1, and approximately 470 for DPB1. About five DR-DQ haplotypes were treated as single units for association and clustering because of strong linkage in the cohort. On average, roughly 240,000 unique TCR beta nucleotide sequences were sequenced per donor among fewer than 500 genotyped donors of the cohort, with roughly 18% of those sequences being non-productive.

The library was prepared using the immunoSEQ multiplex PCR assay. For the multiplex PCR, a mixture combining 60 forward primers for TCR Vbeta segments and 13 reverse primers for TCR Jbeta segments was used. The CDR3 region of rearranged TCR beta genes was amplified from genomic DNA with a multiplex PCR assay. The amplified TCR beta libraries were sequenced on the Illumina HiSeq System as 87-base-pair reads. The authors' analysis ran thus. A later analysis tallied around 82 million unique TCR beta chains across the 660 or so repertoires, and approximately 12 million of those chains were shared by two or more donors. Raw reads were error-corrected and collapsed into unique sequences by a nearest-neighbor algorithm in which closely related sequences were merged to remove PCR and sequencing errors. CDR3 sequences were aligned to IMGT reference sequences to assign V, D and J gene segments. For a sequence to be retained, a match of at least six nucleotides was required to both a V gene segment and a J gene segment. Rearrangements were classified as productive when the CDR3 lacked stop codons and remained in frame with V and J, and all other rearrangements were classified as non-productive. CDR3 was defined by IMGT convention, running from the second conserved V-encoded cysteine to the conserved J-encoded phenylalanine. In an earlier analysis of just under 600 of the donors, sequences lacking an unambiguous match to a single V gene segment were excluded. An earlier analysis of 587 of the donors classified V segments as functional when productive rearrangements were above 56.7% and as segregating when the standard deviation between donors was above 5%. A statistical classification framework was developed to diagnose cytomegalovirus status using the catalog of TCR beta chain sequences. V and J gene assignment, in a later analysis, came from comparing TCR nucleotide sequences with IMGT/GENE-DB human TR gene sequences. A later analysis assigned CDR3 sequences and most-parsimonious VDJ recombination scenarios with the TCRdist pipeline. In a later analysis, each TCR beta chain was defined by its CDR3 amino acid sequence together with its V-gene family, and reads lacking a unique V-gene family were excluded. To address suspected cross-contamination and a sequencing artifact, a later analysis removed over 500 highly shared, low-generation-probability nucleotide sequences. In a later analysis, a clonal expansion index was calculated for each public chain from normalized within-repertoire ranks of inferred template counts. In a later analysis, generation probabilities were computed with a VDJ recombination model fitted to out-of-frame rearrangements, and the resulting probabilities were checked against IGoR. In a later analysis, TCR-TCR, TCR-HLA and TCR-CMV co-occurrence was scored with hypergeometric tests, and a repertoire-size bias correction was applied to TCR pairs. To estimate false discovery rates, a later analysis permuted the HLA or CMV assignments 20 times. In a later analysis, co-occurring TCRs were grouped using DBSCAN, with TCRdist sequence similarity added in when clustering inside HLA-allele-positive subsets. Repertoires with fewer than 30,000 or more than 120,000 public chains were left out of co-occurrence clustering, as were four to six repertoires with anomalous nucleotide sharing. TCRdb re-hosts the immuneACCESS table, in-frame sequences only. Its copies lack some clones; in the studies checked, an unresolved V gene accounts for under half of them, and the cause for the rest is not known. D and trimming were read from the DNA, whereas the V and J calls and clone size are those reported in that table. The sample contains 110,000 or so clones, roughly four fifths of them found a single time. The top ten hold 1.5% to 2% of the sample.

With respect to this clone: The target of this receptor is not known. No quality values exist for individual bases; no much larger clone is one base distant.

Study-wide findings and limitations: In a later analysis, HLA-associated TCR beta chains showed more clonal expansion and lower generation probabilities than non-associated chains that were equally common. A further reported finding was that TCR beta sequences accurately predicted the HLA-A and HLA-B alleles for most subjects in the first cohort. According to the authors, the approach could potentially be generalized to other disease states and immunological phenotypes. In an earlier analysis of about 600 of the donors, most TCR beta V segments appeared in productive rearrangements about 87% or about 30% of the time, broadly matching IMGT annotations. Several of the top co-occurrence clusters appeared to be linked to parvovirus B19, influenza, CMV and Epstein-Barr virus, according to a later analysis. This cohort had only TCR beta chains sequenced, and the lack of alpha or paired-chain data limited which features could be detected. The presence/absence analyses assumed that sequencing depth was roughly uniform across donors, and that assumption may not be true. Compared with the roughly 710-donor mean, donors in an Asian-associated ancestry cluster had fewer N-insertions in productive TCRs, according to a later genetic analysis. A total of roughly 160 TCR beta chains were listed by the study as associated with cytomegalovirus. In vitro tests confirmed that a few of the cytomegalovirus-associated TCR beta chains recognize cytomegalovirus antigens. Because some donors lacked HLA typing at each locus, the association tests relied only on the typed subset. In a later analysis, the rate of TCR association differed among HLA loci, with DRB1 alleles having the most associated TCRs and HLA-C alleles having the fewest. The earlier analysis of 587 of the donors excluded fewer than 20 rarely observed V segments, including chromosome 9 orphons, because counts were too low. Because the 87-base-pair reads could not distinguish some IMGT-functional V segments, including TRBV6-2 and TRBV6-3, those segments were excluded. In a later analysis, most CMV-associated TCR beta chains were found to appear HLA-restricted, with HLA associations seemingly driven largely by CMV exposure. A group of highly shared sequence variants was considered likely to be a technical artifact of the sequencing pipeline. Strong co-occurrence of HLA alleles, especially DR and DQ, made assigning TCR associations to individual alleles difficult. Linkage disequilibrium might explain the correlated functional status among segregating V segments, but an unknown experimental factor could not be ruled out. A later genetic analysis associated a missense DCLRE1C variant with V-gene and J-gene trimming of TCR beta chains, and an independent cohort replicated the association. Cytomegalovirus status was reported to be diagnosed by the classifier with high specificity and sensitivity in both the original and validation cohorts. Specific HLA alleles were associated with more than 15,000 TCR beta sequences at a false discovery rate of 0.05 in a later analysis. Most TCR sequences were seen in very few donors, while some public TCRs were found in many individuals. For the cohort, immune exposure information was limited to CMV serostatus.

A distance of 11 bases separates the germline ends of V and J, which lose 0 bases and 8 bases respectively. The germline V gene yields LGHNA for CDR1 and YSLEER for CDR2. Spanning cysteine to phenylalanine, the CDR3 consists of 13 amino acids. Of all the DNA, just the CDR3 is kept, 39 bases in frame from base 1. The cohort comprised 710 or so healthy bone marrow donors. Cohort members were all nominally healthy when sampled, although unrecorded immune exposures were likely present. The donor was CMV seronegative and belonged to the group of several hundred seronegative cohort members. A peripheral blood sample was provided by each donor, and peripheral blood mononuclear cells were used for TCR beta sequencing. Genomic DNA was extracted from the blood cell samples with the Qiagen DNeasy Blood Extraction Kit.

The TCR originated in a man aged 40-55 years in good health and CMV-seronegative. Sequenced material: PBMCs. The chain was built from TRBV4-3 and TRBJ2-7; 5 matching bases give a weak D call of TRBD2. Here the CDR3 is given as CASSQEGWEQQYF. The nucleotide sequence reads as follows: TGCGCCAGCAGCCAAGAGGGCTGGGAGCAGCAGTACTTC.